These 20 T cell receptor beta chains were all obtained from the same sample, sequenced in a study of tumor and adjacent non-tumor tissue in lung cancer. The library came from three nested PCR rounds adapted from ARM-PCR protocols. TCRdb reanalysed the multiplex PCR reads using MiXCR and keeps one entry per CDR3 protein. This sample has tens of thousands of distinct CDR3 sequences; around two thirds occur once, and the top ten carry over 20%. This sample's RNA came from whole unsorted tissue. The normal lung tissue was taken more than 3 cm from the tumor edge. Material for sequencing was distant non-tumor lung tissue. Every receptor here comes from a woman aged 55-69 years with non-small cell lung cancer.

Turning to this clonotype: This may be a read error, as it is one base from a much larger clone. The conserved final phenylalanine or tryptophan is absent from the CDR3, which likely points to a read error. The chain couples TRBV30 to TRBJ2-7, with D possibly being TRBD1 or TRBD2 (5 bases each). Germline CDR1 and CDR2: GTSNPN and SVGIG (reference sequence). The CDR3 runs to 14 residues. V lost 7 bases and J 6 bases, leaving 22 bases between the germline ends. Here the CDR3 reads CASHGTLSFGEQYI. The CDR3 DNA reads as TGTGCCTCCCACGGGACGCTCAGCTTCGGCGAGCAGTACATC.

The chain employs TRBV9 and TRBJ2-3; D perhaps matches TRBD1 (6 bases). Per the germline V gene, CDR1 is SGDLS and CDR2 is YYNGEE. V was pared by 4 bases and J by 2 bases, with 14 bases between. The CDR3 runs to 15 residues. CDR3 coding DNA: TGTGCCAGCAGCCTAGGACAGCCTTACACAGATACGCAGTATTTT. Amino acids: CASSLGQPYTDTQYF.

Regarding this clonotype: The junction shows a germline mismatch at one end, possibly a read error. The chain recombines TRBV6-2 or TRBV6-3 with TRBJ1-5; no definite D call. Per the germline V gene, CDR1 is MNHEY and CDR2 is SVGEGT. The CDR3 covers 14 residues. The CDR3 DNA follows: TGTGCCAACAGCCCCAGTTCTAGCAGTCAGCCCCAGCATTTT. Protein: CANSPSSSSQPQHF.

A remark on this clonotype: One end of the junction fails to match germline, which may point to a read error. The chain uses TRBV5-4 and TRBJ2-5; perhaps TRBD2 as D (8 bases). The germline gives CDR1 SGHNT, CDR2 YYREEE (reference sequence). This CDR3 spans 15 amino acids. This chain's CDR3 is CASRLDGRGLTAQYF. The CDR3 DNA reads TGTGCCAGCAGGTTGGACGGGAGGGGGCTTACGGCTCAGTACTTC.

A word on this clonotype: Because the CDR3 is missing its conserved closing phenylalanine or tryptophan, this is likely a read error. The V and J genes are TRBV11-2 and TRBJ2-3; D is undetermined. The germline V gene encodes CDR1 SGHAT and CDR2 FQNNGV. CDR3 size: 12 residues. The CDR3: CASSLNADTQYY. The CDR3 DNA sequence: TGTGCTAGCAGCTTAAATGCAGATACGCAGTATTAT.

Comment on this clonotype: A much larger clone sits a single nucleotide away, making a read error possible. V usage is TRBV2 and J usage is TRBJ2-1, with no clear D. The DNA end lines up better with TRBJ2-7; the J call may be wrong. The V gene's germline CDR1 is SNHLY and CDR2 FYNNEI. This CDR3 spans 11 amino acids. The CDR3 here is CASSEWNEQYF. In DNA form, the CDR3 reads TGTGCCAGCAGTGAGTGGAATGAGCAGTACTTC.

The V and J genes are TRBV6-5 and TRBJ1-2, with 8 bases lining up with TRBD1. CDR1 is MNHEY, CDR2 SVGAGI, per germline. The CDR3 is made up of 14 amino acids. CDR3 in amino acids: CVGTYWTGSRGYTF. The CDR3 DNA is TGTGTCGGCACTTACTGGACAGGGAGTCGAGGCTACACCTTC.

Many counts were recorded for this clonotype. The chain recombines TRBV5-4 with TRBJ2-5, with 13 bases identical to TRBD2. The length of the CDR3 is 17 residues. CDR1 and CDR2 from the germline V gene are SGHNT and YYREEE (reference sequence). The J segment lost 4 bases and the V segment lost 4 bases, leaving 10 bases of the junction unmatched. The CDR3 nucleotides are TGTGCCAGCAGCACGGCGCCACTAGCGGGGGGGCTAGAGACCCAGTACTTC. Protein sequence: CASSTAPLAGGLETQYF.

As regards this clonotype: One base away lies a much larger clone, so this may be a sequencing read error. The gene calls are TRBV28 and TRBJ1-2; maybe TRBD1 (6 bases). CDR1 and CDR2 from the germline V gene are MDHEN and SYDVKM. This CDR3 spans 12 amino acids. The CDR3 sequence: CGSNQGPRGYTF. As DNA, the CDR3 is TGTGGCAGCAACCAGGGGCCCCGAGGCTACACCTTC.

This clonotype was detected ten times or more. V usage is TRBV6-1 and J usage is TRBJ1-1; D gene unclear. In germline, CDR1 is MNHNS, CDR2 SASEGT. The CDR3 loop spans 13 amino acids. V was shortened by 3 bases and J by 2 bases, with 7 bases between the two germline ends. CDR3 sequence reads: CASSDRGNTEAFF. The CDR3 region has the DNA TGTGCCAGCAGTGATCGGGGAAACACTGAAGCTTTCTTT.

Comments on this clonotype: A read error is possible here, since a much larger clone lies one base away. V is TRBV20-1 and J is TRBJ2-1; TRBD1 matches at 7 bases. Germline V gene data show CDR1 as DFQATT and CDR2 as SNEGSKA (reference sequence). The CDR3 length is 14 residues. The CDR3 region has the DNA TGCAGTGCATTCAGGGGGAGATACTACAATGTGCAGTTCTTC. Its protein product is CSAFRGRYYNVQFF.

This clonotype was picked up many times. V gene TRBV28 combines with J gene TRBJ2-4; TRBD1 aligns across 8 bases. This CDR3 spans 15 amino acids. The V gene's germline CDR1 is MDHEN and CDR2 SYDVKM. V dropped 5 bases and J dropped 2; count of bases not matched to a gene: 5. The CDR3 protein is CASSGQGRSKNIQYF. CDR3 bases: TGTGCCAGCAGTGGACAGGGTCGTTCCAAAAACATTCAGTACTTC. The whole variable domain, filled in from reference TRBV28 and TRBJ2-4, reads DVKVTQSSRYLVKRTGEKVFLECVQDMDHENMFWYRQDPGLGLRLIYFSYDVKMKEKGDIPEGYSVSREKKERFSLILESASTNQTSMYLCASSGQGRSKNIQYFGAGTRLSVL.

As for this clonotype: An end of the junction does not agree with germline; a read error may underlie this. The J gene is TRBJ1-2, the V gene TRBV6-6, with D unresolved. Germline assignment: CDR1 MNHNY and CDR2 SVGAGI (reference sequence). The CDR3 has 14 residues. The DNA of the CDR3 is TGTGCCAGCATTCAGAGGCATGCTAACTATGGCTACACATTC. It yields the protein CASIQRHANYGYTF.

A word on this clonotype: An end of the junction differs from the germline gene, which may be a read error. This chain links TRBV5-6 with TRBJ2-1; TRBD2 aligns across 7 bases. CDR1 is SGHDT and CDR2 is YYEEEE in the germline V gene. This CDR3 region has 18 residues. The DNA for the CDR3 is TGTGCCAGCAGAGGACGGACTAGTTGTATTGGGGGAGGCAATGAGCAATTCTTC. Residues: CASRGRTSCIGGGNEQFF.

The chain is built from TRBV4-3 and TRBJ2-3, with D possibly matching TRBD1 (6 bases). V shed 4 bases and J shed 2 bases, with 19 bases lying between them. CDR1 LGHNA and CDR2 YSLEER come from the germline V gene. This CDR3 region has 17 residues. The DNA of the CDR3 is TGCGCCAGCAGCCCGAAAACGGGCAGGGGAGCCACAGATACGCAGTATTTT. It translates to CASSPKTGRGATDTQYF.

On this clonotype itself: At one boundary the junction diverges from the germline segment, which might be a read error. The chain carries TRBV5-8 and TRBJ2-2, with D perhaps TRBD1 (6 bases). This CDR3 is built from 14 residues. CDR1 is SGHTS, CDR2 YDEGEE, per germline. CDR3 sequence: CASSLTGNTEELFF. In nucleotides, the CDR3 is TGTGCCAGCAGCTTGACAGGGAACACCGAGGAGCTGTTTTTT.

The sample holds a few counts of this clonotype. The chain is built from TRBV5-1 and TRBJ2-5; 8 bases map to TRBD1. The V gene end was trimmed by 4 bases and the J gene end by 5 bases; junction bases not matched to a gene: 13. The CDR3 consists of 16 residues. Germline lookup yields CDR1 SGHRS and CDR2 YFSETQ. CDR3 loop: CASSLRGQGGRETQYF. CDR3 bases: TGCGCCAGCAGCCTCCGAGGACAGGGAGGAAGGGAGACCCAGTACTTC.

This clonotype has just one count. The gene calls are TRBV4-1 and TRBJ2-2; 8 nucleotides line up with TRBD2. The CDR3 is 16 amino acids. Trimming cost V 7 bases and J 7 bases; bases outside gene matches: 14. From germline, CDR1 is MGHRA and CDR2 YSYEKL. The CDR3 region is CASNSGQAGAVGELFF. As DNA, the CDR3 is TGCGCCAGCAACTCGGGACAAGCGGGAGCGGTCGGGGAGCTGTTTTTT.

Notes on this clonotype: An end of the junction differs from the germline gene, which may be a read error. The chain joins TRBV4-3 to TRBJ1-6; D is unclear. This CDR3 spans 15 amino acids. Germline-derived CDR1 and CDR2 are LGHNA and YSLEER. This CDR3 is CASSPGRPINSPLHF. DNA for the CDR3: TGCGCCAGCAGCCCGGGCCGGCCGATTAATTCGCCCCTCCACTTT.

The chain carries TRBV11-2 and TRBJ1-2; 7 bases match TRBD1. Per germline, CDR1 SGHAT and CDR2 FQNNGV. This CDR3 is 13 amino acids long. The junction had 8 bases not matched to a gene; V was cut back by 4 bases and J by 9 bases. The CDR3 DNA follows: TGTGCCAGCAGCTCTACAGGGGTCTCTAGCTACACCTTC. It specifies CASSSTGVSSYTF.